This T cell receptor beta chain derives from a study of T cell repertoires in ileal Crohn's disease (dated by TCRdb to the late 2010s). General notes on the study: Median disease duration was around eight years, and roughly a third of patients were identified as active smokers at the time of surgery. All patients had surgery for a complication: stricturing disease in about 60% and penetrating disease in 39%. Postoperative therapy was given to about half of the patients, with thiopurines administered to about a dozen patients and anti-TNF agents administered to approximately 17 patients. Endoscopic postoperative recurrence was defined as a Rutgeerts score above i0. TCR repertoire analysis was done in fewer than 75 Crohn's disease patients from a prospective multicentre cohort. A total of roughly 170 mucosal samples from about 57 patients were sequenced, collected from several sites on the surgical specimen and at postoperative endoscopy. The study was conducted in parallel with a multicentre cohort that was designed to identify predictors of early endoscopic recurrence following ileocolonic resection.

To note about this clone: The target of this receptor is not known. No much larger clonotype is one base removed from it; base qualities were not supplied.

Results and caveats for the whole study, not just this receptor: More high-frequency clones were carried by sorted CD8 T cells than by CD4 T cells, suggesting that mucosal expansions were mainly CD8. Endoscopic recurrence was linked to a higher percentage of high-frequency clones at surgery, and recurrence occurred in every patient whose clonality exceeded 26.8% (18/57). Patients who were active smokers at surgery had a significantly higher proportion of clonal expansions than non-smokers (around 24% vs 18%, p=0.02). Mucosal CD4 and CD8 T cells were sorted and sequenced only in a subgroup of patients, whose size was not stated.

For commercial TCRB immunosequencing, about 500 nanograms of biopsy DNA were submitted for each sample. CDR3 regions were amplified from genomic DNA by Adaptive Biotechnology using a two-step, amplification bias-controlled multiplex PCR. In the first PCR, primers covered every V and J gene segment, and in the second PCR, barcodes and Illumina adapters were added. CDR3 libraries were sequenced using an Illumina instrument. The source study handled its data this way. Analysis combined the vendor-provided pipelines with custom analysis of raw data in R/Bioconductor under R version 3.3.0. Clonality, ranging from 0 to 1, was calculated as the inverse of the normalised Shannon entropy of all productive clones. The repertoire share taken up by the top 100 clones defined high-frequency clones, and only clones that passed a 95% confidence test were kept. The Simpson index measured repertoire diversity, and the Morisita-Horn index measured overlap between samples. TCRdb holds this immuneACCESS table with in-frame rearrangements only. Some clones are missing; in checked studies, unresolved V genes explain under half, and the rest has no known cause. From that table come the V and J calls and clone size; the DNA was used to work out D and trimming. The sample has 14,000 or so clones on record, around 84% of them singletons. The ten largest clones add up to approximately 6.5% of the sample.

From its cysteine to its phenylalanine, the CDR3 spans 15 amino acids. Only the CDR3 portion is preserved as DNA: 45 bases, with reading frame beginning at the first base. V lost 3 bases and J lost 8 bases, and the count of bases not matched to a germline gene is 6. CDR1 MNHNS and CDR2 SASEGT are derived from the germline V gene. To be eligible, patients had to be adults with ileal or ileocolonic Crohn's disease and an indication for ileocolonic resection. Whole ileal mucosal biopsies were stored frozen at -80°C before DNA extraction. Genomic DNA was extracted from frozen whole biopsies using a TRizol-based method and was quantified with a NanoDrop 2000 spectrophotometer.

This TCR was sampled from an adult with Crohn's disease. Rearrangement joined TRBV6-1 to TRBJ2-1; the central 11 bases match TRBD1. Sequenced input: ileal tissue. The CDR3 region has the sequence CASSDPRDRGDEQFF. DNA sequence: TGTGCCAGCAGTGACCCCCGGGACAGGGGGGATGAGCAGTTCTTC.